The 25 T cell receptor beta chains in this list originate from one sample, sequenced in a study of T cell responses to AZD1222 COVID-19 vaccine. TCRdb's copy holds only in-frame clones and misses some; the assay was immunoSEQ multiplex PCR. In the table there are approximately 120,000 clones, roughly 88% of which are singletons. This specimen consisted of peripheral blood, obtained on day 0 of MenACWY control vaccination. These receptors all come from an adult in good health.

The J gene is TRBJ2-7, the V gene TRBV5-1; 9 bases match TRBD2. Germline trimming cut 4 bases from V and 0 bases from J; bases unmatched to any gene: 5. The CDR3 consists of 15 residues. Germline V gene lookup returns CDR1 SGHRS and CDR2 YFSETQ. The chain's CDR3 is CASSPIAGASYEQYF. The CDR3 coding sequence is TGCGCCAGCAGCCCGATAGCGGGAGCCTCCTACGAGCAGTACTTC.

The chain couples TRBV7-2 to TRBJ2-7; D is uncertain. V lost 2 bases and J 2 bases, leaving 10 bases between the germline ends. Germline V gene sequence: CDR1 SGHTA, CDR2 FQGNSA. The CDR3 is 14 residues long. The CDR3 reads CASSLFVDTYEQYF. The CDR3 nucleotides read TGTGCCAGCAGCTTATTTGTTGATACCTACGAGCAGTACTTC.

This rearrangement joins TRBV6-1 to TRBJ2-7, with 8 bases identical to TRBD2. The J segment lost 3 bases and the V segment lost 1 base, leaving 5 bases of the junction unmatched. Looked up from germline, CDR1 is MNHNS and CDR2 is SASEGT. This CDR3 contains 15 residues. The CDR3 coding sequence is TGTGCCAGCAGTGAAGGCTCGAGCGGGAGCTACGAGCAGTACTTC. Amino acids: CASSEGSSGSYEQYF.

CDR3 nucleotide sequence: TGTGCCAGTAGTTCGCCAGGGGGCCGCAACACTGAAGCTTTCTTT. It encodes CASSSPGGRNTEAFF. The chain employs TRBV19 and TRBJ1-1; TRBD1 agrees at 8 bases. The V gene end was trimmed by 5 bases and the J gene end by 2 bases; junction bases not matched to a gene: 7. Germline V gene sequence: CDR1 LNHDA, CDR2 SQIVND (reference sequence). This CDR3 is built from 15 residues.

This clone was detected only once. The chain employs TRBV7-2 and TRBJ2-5; 12 bases are a match to TRBD2. Trimming at V came to 4 bases and at J to 5 bases, leaving 11 bases not matched to a gene. The CDR3 loop spans 17 amino acids. Germline-derived CDR1 and CDR2 are SGHTA and FQGNSA. CDR3: CASSSYTSTSGRETQYF. The CDR3, as DNA: TGTGCCAGCAGCTCGTATACCTCCACTAGCGGGAGGGAGACCCAGTACTTC. The whole variable domain, remainder taken from reference TRBV7-2 and TRBJ2-5, is GAGVSQSPSNKVTEKGKDVELRCDPISGHTALYWYRQSLGQGLEFLIYFQGNSAPDKSGLPSDRFSAERTGGSVSTLTIQRTQQEDSAVYLCASSSYTSTSGRETQYFGPGTRLLVL.

V usage is TRBV27 and J usage is TRBJ1-1; D uncertain. Germline CDR1 and CDR2: MNHEY and SMNVEV (reference sequence). Trimming took off 5 bases at V and 1 base at J, with 8 bases between the two ends. The CDR3 has 13 amino acids. The CDR3 DNA is TGTGCCAGCAGTCCCCTCGGGAACACTGAAGCTTTCTTT. Residues: CASSPLGNTEAFF.

This clone was seen only a few times. V and J are TRBV4-1 and TRBJ2-5; D may correspond to TRBD1 or TRBD2 (5 bases each). Trimming took off 3 bases at V and 7 bases at J, with 18 bases between the two ends. In germline, CDR1 is MGHRA, CDR2 YSYEKL. There are 15 residues in the CDR3. CDR3 amino acids: CASSHRDGYQSTQYF. The CDR3 DNA reads TGCGCCAGCAGCCACCGGGACGGGTATCAATCGACCCAGTACTTC.

This sequence joins TRBV3-1 (or the pseudogene TRBV3-2) and TRBJ2-7; TRBD2 is a possible D gene (5 bases). Germline V gene sequence: CDR1 LGHDT, CDR2 YNNKEL (reference sequence). V dropped 6 bases and J dropped 6 bases, with 24 bases sitting between them. The CDR3 has 16 residues. CDR3: CASSQNPGITSSEQYF. CDR3 coding DNA: TGTGCCAGCAGTCAAAACCCGGGGATCACGTCGTCCGAGCAGTACTTC.

The rearrangement uses TRBV19 and TRBJ2-2; no clear D gene. The CDR3 has 13 residues. V was trimmed by 1 base and J by 5 bases, leaving 5 bases between them. CDR1 LNHDA and CDR2 SQIVND come from the germline V gene (reference sequence). The CDR3 sequence is CASSIGRTGELFF. Here the CDR3 DNA reads TGTGCCAGTAGTATAGGGCGGACCGGGGAGCTGTTTTTT. The variable domain in full, completed from reference TRBV19 and TRBJ2-2, reads DGGITQSPKYLFRKEGQNVTLSCEQNLNHDAMYWYRQDPGQGLRLIYYSQIVNDFQKGDIAEGYSVSREKKESFPLTVTSAQKNPTAFYLCASSIGRTGELFFGEGSRLTVL.

The chain combines TRBV7-8 with TRBJ1-4; possibly TRBD1 for D (5 bases). This CDR3 is built from 15 residues. The V gene lost 2 bases and the J gene lost 1 base, with 8 bases spanning the gap. The germline V gene has CDR1 SGHVS and CDR2 FQNEAQ. The CDR3 reads CASSLMGGTNEKLFF. CDR3 nucleotide sequence: TGTGCCAGCAGCTTAATGGGGGGAACTAATGAAAAACTGTTTTTT.

V usage is TRBV28 and J usage is TRBJ2-2, with D maybe TRBD1 (6 bases). Trimming stripped 11 bases from V and 5 bases from J, with 15 bases between. This CDR3 spans 13 amino acids. Per the germline V gene, CDR1 is MDHEN and CDR2 is SYDVKM. CDR3 in DNA: TGTGCCGGATCACAGGGTCCGACCGGGGAGCTGTTTTTT. As protein: CAGSQGPTGELFF.

The J gene is TRBJ1-1, the V gene TRBV5-1; D possibly corresponds to TRBD1 (5 bases). CDR3 length: 14 residues. With 2 bases removed from V and 1 base from J, the gap between germline ends came to 9 bases. Germline V gene sequence: CDR1 SGHRS, CDR2 YFSETQ. CDR3 amino acids: CASSLGERNTEAFF. For the CDR3, the DNA is TGCGCCAGCAGCTTAGGGGAGCGGAACACTGAAGCTTTCTTT.

This chain connects TRBV7-2 to TRBJ1-3; D unclear. The germline gives CDR1 SGHTA, CDR2 FQGNSA. The CDR3 extends over 15 amino acids. V lost 1 base, J lost 2 bases, and 9 bases lay in between. In DNA form, the CDR3 reads TGTGCCAGCAGCTTAGAACACCCCCCTGGAAACACCATATATTTT. Translated: CASSLEHPPGNTIYF. Together with reference TRBV7-2 and TRBJ1-3, the CDR3 gives the full variable domain: GAGVSQSPSNKVTEKGKDVELRCDPISGHTALYWYRQSLGQGLEFLIYFQGNSAPDKSGLPSDRFSAERTGGSVSTLTIQRTQQEDSAVYLCASSLEHPPGNTIYFGEGSWLTVV.

The rearrangement joins TRBV27 to TRBJ2-7, with D maybe TRBD1 (5 bases). Germline CDR1 reads MNHEY; CDR2 reads SMNVEV (reference sequence). Trimming cost V 5 bases and J 1 base, with 15 bases left between them. The CDR3 is 15 amino acids. The CDR3 bases are TGTGCCAGCAGTCCCGTACCCGACAGATCCTACGAGCAGTACTTC. Protein product: CASSPVPDRSYEQYF.

This clone showed up just a few times. The chain is built from TRBV24-1 and TRBJ2-1; 11 bases are shared with TRBD2. V shed 6 bases, J shed 5 bases, and the junction held 5 bases outside the gene matches. The germline CDR1 and CDR2 sequences are KGHDR and SFDVKD. This CDR3 is 15 amino acids long. CDR3 loop: CATSLAGGRDNEQFF. The DNA for the CDR3 is TGTGCCACCAGTCTAGCGGGGGGTAGGGACAATGAGCAGTTCTTC.

The rearrangement joins TRBV15 to TRBJ1-4; D is ambiguous. From germline, CDR1 is LNHNV and CDR2 YYDKDF (reference sequence). This CDR3 contains 14 residues. V lost 4 bases, J lost 7 bases, and 13 bases lay in between. The CDR3 DNA sequence: TGTGCCACCAGCACCGGCATGCGGGGTGAAAAACTGTTTTTT. Translating gives CATSTGMRGEKLFF.

The chain recombines TRBV7-8 with TRBJ1-3; no reliable D call. Germline loops: CDR1 SGHVS, CDR2 FQNEAQ. The V gene lost 5 bases and the J gene lost 2 bases, with 13 bases spanning the gap. The CDR3 spans 15 residues. The chain's CDR3 is CASSPSGIPGNTIYF. CDR3 nucleotide sequence: TGTGCCAGCAGCCCCTCGGGGATCCCTGGAAACACCATATATTTT.

This clone was seen many times. This sequence joins TRBV6-5 and TRBJ2-7; tentatively, D is TRBD2 (5 bases). Looked up from germline, CDR1 is MNHEY and CDR2 is SVGAGI. V lost 10 bases to trimming and J lost 3 bases, with 7 bases between them. The CDR3 runs to 10 residues. In DNA, the CDR3 is TGTGCCACAGCGGACTACGAGCAGTACTTC. Amino acid sequence: CATADYEQYF.

The chain has TRBV6-2 or TRBV6-3 and TRBJ2-5; TRBD2 might be the D (6 bases). The CDR3 is 17 amino acids. V dropped 4 bases and J dropped 5 bases, with 23 bases sitting between them. In germline, CDR1 is MNHEY, CDR2 SVGEGT. The CDR3, as DNA: TGTGCCAGCAGTTCTCAAAAACTCGGGGACTTACCGGAGACCCAGTACTTC. As protein: CASSSQKLGDLPETQYF.

About this clone: Other DNA variants within this sample encode the same CDR3. The rearrangement links TRBV28 to TRBJ2-7; 7 bases are a match to TRBD1. Looked up from germline, CDR1 is MDHEN and CDR2 is SYDVKM. Trimming at V came to 6 bases and at J to 3 bases, leaving 5 bases not matched to a gene. The CDR3 runs to 13 residues. The chain's CDR3 is CASSLGGGYEQYF. In nucleotides, the CDR3 is TGTGCCAGCAGCCTAGGGGGCGGCTACGAGCAGTACTTC.

DNA of the CDR3: TGTGCCAGCAGCCTAGCGGGCGCCTACGAGCAGTACTTC. Its protein product is CASSLAGAYEQYF. This sequence joins TRBV11-2 and TRBJ2-7, with 8 bases identical to TRBD2. The V and J ends lost 5 bases and 2 bases, in that order; junction bases with no gene match: 2. CDR3 length equals 13 residues. Germline V gene data show CDR1 as SGHAT and CDR2 as FQNNGV.

The rearrangement links TRBV7-8 to TRBJ2-3, with 7 bases aligning to TRBD1. The ends lost 3 bases at V and 2 bases at J; junction bases unmatched: 5. The CDR3 spans 15 residues. Per the germline V gene, CDR1 is SGHVS and CDR2 is FQNEAQ. The CDR3 region is CASSFLRGNTDTQYF. CDR3 DNA sequence: TGTGCCAGCAGCTTCCTCAGGGGGAACACAGATACGCAGTATTTT.

The chain carries TRBV19 and TRBJ2-3; D is ambiguous. Trimming took 1 base from V and 1 from J, leaving 9 bases between them. The CDR3 totals 15 residues. CDR1 and CDR2 (germline): LNHDA, SQIVND (reference sequence). The CDR3 is CASSIGGTRTDTQYF. The CDR3 region has the DNA TGTGCCAGTAGTATAGGCGGCACCCGCACAGATACGCAGTATTTT.

The J gene is TRBJ1-5, the V gene TRBV2, with 8 positions matching TRBD1. V was pared by 6 bases and J by 0 bases, with 10 bases of the junction left unmatched. The V gene's germline CDR1 is SNHLY and CDR2 FYNNEI. The CDR3 is 17 residues long. The CDR3 protein is CASSSGQGWDSNQPQHF. Here the CDR3 DNA reads TGTGCCAGCAGCAGCGGACAGGGTTGGGATAGCAATCAGCCCCAGCATTTT.

This rearrangement joins TRBV5-6 to TRBJ2-7; 11 bases are shared with TRBD2. Trimming cost V 3 bases and J 0 bases; bases outside gene matches: 8. Germline-derived CDR1 and CDR2 are SGHDT and YYEEEE. This CDR3 has 17 residues. Written as DNA, the CDR3 is TGTGCCAGCAGCTACCGGCTAGCGGGGGGCCGCTCCTACGAGCAGTACTTC. Translating gives CASSYRLAGGRSYEQYF.